The sequence of this T cell receptor beta chain was determined in a study of blood T cell repertoires in COVID-19. The wider study: There were acute and convalescent COVID-19 samples, and they came from the United States, Italy and Spain. The cDNA or gDNA used as material had been derived from T cells, B-cell-depleted T cells, or PBMCs.

This clone was seen at least ten times. The V gene's germline CDR1 is GTSNPN and CDR2 SVGIG (reference sequence). The CDR3 loop spans 13 amino acids. Trimming removed 1 base at V and 4 bases at J, with 7 bases between. Authors' data handling: Researchers report that nucleated cell counts were estimated from reference gene primer amplification. Here immunoSEQ multiplex PCR was the method, and the copy in TCRdb shows in-frame clones only, minus some. V and J calls and clone size come straight from that table; D and trimming were deduced from the DNA. The table has fewer than 150,000 clones, just under 85% seen once; the top ten hold roughly 15%.

Sequencing was carried out using peripheral blood. This receptor was taken from a woman in her 50s with acute or convalescent COVID-19. The chain recombines TRBV30 with TRBJ1-4; tentatively, D is TRBD1 (5 bases). CDR3 amino acids: CAWSGGGNEKLFF. In nucleotides, the CDR3 is TGTGCCTGGAGTGGGGGGGGTAATGAAAAACTGTTTTTT.